This TCR beta chain stems from a study of blood T cell repertoires in COVID-19. Produced via immunoSEQ multiplex PCR; TCRdb's table is partial and in-frame only. The table shows under 90,000 clones, with 70% to 90% occurring only once. The germline gives CDR1 SNHLY, CDR2 FYNNEI. CDR3 length equals 14 residues. J was trimmed by 4 bases and V by 6 bases; bases with no gene match: 6. The sequenced sample was peripheral blood. The V and J genes are TRBV2 and TRBJ2-7, with TRBD2 matching 10 bases. The TCR originated in a woman aged 50 to 65 with COVID-19, enrolled during active disease. CDR3 sequence (DNA): TGTGCCAGCAGGAGGGGGACTAGCGCGTACGAGCAGTACTTC. Protein product: CASRRGTSAYEQYF.